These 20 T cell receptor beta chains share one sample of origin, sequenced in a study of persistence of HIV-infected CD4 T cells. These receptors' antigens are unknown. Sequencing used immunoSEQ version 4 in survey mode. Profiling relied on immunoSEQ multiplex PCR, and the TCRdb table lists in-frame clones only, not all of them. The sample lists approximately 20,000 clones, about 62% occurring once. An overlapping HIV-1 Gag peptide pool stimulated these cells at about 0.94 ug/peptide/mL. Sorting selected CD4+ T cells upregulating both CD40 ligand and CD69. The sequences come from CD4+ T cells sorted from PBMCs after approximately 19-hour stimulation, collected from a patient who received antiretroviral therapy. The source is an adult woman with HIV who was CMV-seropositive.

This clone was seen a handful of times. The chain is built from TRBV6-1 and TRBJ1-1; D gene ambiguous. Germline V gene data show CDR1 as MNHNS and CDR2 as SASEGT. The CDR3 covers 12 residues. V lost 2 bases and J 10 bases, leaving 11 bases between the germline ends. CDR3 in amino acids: CASSEQAGLAFF. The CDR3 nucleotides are TGTGCCAGCAGTGAACAGGCTGGTTTAGCTTTCTTT.

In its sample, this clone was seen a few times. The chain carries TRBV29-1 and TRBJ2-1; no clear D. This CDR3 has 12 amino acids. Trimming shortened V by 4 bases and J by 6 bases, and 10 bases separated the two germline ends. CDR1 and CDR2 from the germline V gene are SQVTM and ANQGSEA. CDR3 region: CSVALIPNEQFF. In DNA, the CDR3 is TGCAGCGTTGCTCTGATCCCCAATGAGCAGTTCTTC.

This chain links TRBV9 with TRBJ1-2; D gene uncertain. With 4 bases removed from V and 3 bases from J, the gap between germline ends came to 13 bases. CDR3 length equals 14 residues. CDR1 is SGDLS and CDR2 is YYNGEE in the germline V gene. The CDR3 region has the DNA TGTGCCAGCAGCCCTACGGCGGGTGACTATGGCTACACCTTC. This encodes CASSPTAGDYGYTF.

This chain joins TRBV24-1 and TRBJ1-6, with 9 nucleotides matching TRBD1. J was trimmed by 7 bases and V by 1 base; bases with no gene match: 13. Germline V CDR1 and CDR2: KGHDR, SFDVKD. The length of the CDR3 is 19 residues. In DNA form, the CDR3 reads TGTGCCACCAGTGATTTTGAACTAGCCGGGACAGGGAAAAATTCACCCCTCCACTTT. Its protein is CATSDFELAGTGKNSPLHF.

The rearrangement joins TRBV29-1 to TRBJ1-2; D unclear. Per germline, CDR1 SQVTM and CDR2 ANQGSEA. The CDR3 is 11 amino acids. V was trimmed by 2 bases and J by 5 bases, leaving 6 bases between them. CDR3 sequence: CSVESGYGYTF. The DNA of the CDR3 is TGCAGCGTTGAATCTGGGTATGGCTACACCTTC.

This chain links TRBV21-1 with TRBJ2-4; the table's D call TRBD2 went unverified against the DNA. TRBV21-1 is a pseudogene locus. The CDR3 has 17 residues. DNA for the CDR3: TGTGCCAGCAGCAAATCGCGTAGTTCCTTAGCCAAAAACATTCAGTACTTC. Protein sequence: CASSKSRSSLAKNIQYF.

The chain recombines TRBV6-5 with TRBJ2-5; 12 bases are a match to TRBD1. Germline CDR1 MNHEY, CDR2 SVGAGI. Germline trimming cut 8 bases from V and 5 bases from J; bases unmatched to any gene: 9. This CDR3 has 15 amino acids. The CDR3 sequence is CASGSGTGGWETQYF. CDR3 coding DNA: TGTGCCAGCGGGTCCGGGACAGGGGGCTGGGAGACCCAGTACTTC.

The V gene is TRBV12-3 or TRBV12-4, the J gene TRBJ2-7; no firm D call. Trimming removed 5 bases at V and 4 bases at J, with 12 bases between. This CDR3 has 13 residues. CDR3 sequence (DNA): TGTGCCAGCAGTGTTGGACGAGAGTACGAGCAGTACTTC. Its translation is CASSVGREYEQYF.

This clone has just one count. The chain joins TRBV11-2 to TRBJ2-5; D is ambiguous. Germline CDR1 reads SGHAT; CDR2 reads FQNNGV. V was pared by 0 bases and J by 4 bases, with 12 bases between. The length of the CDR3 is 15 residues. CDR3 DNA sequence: TGTGCCAGCAGCTTAGATCCCCATATGGCAGAGACCCAGTACTTC. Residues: CASSLDPHMAETQYF. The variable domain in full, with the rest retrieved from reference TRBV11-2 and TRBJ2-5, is EAGVAQSPRYKIIEKRQSVAFWCNPISGHATLYWYQQILGQGPKLLIQFQNNGVVDDSQLPKDRFSAERLKGVDSTLKIQPAKLEDSAVYLCASSLDPHMAETQYFGPGTRLLVL.

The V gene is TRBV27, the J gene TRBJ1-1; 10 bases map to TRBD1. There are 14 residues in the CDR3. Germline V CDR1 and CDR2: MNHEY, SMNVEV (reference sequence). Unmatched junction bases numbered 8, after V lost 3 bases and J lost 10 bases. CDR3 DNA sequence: TGTGCCAGCAGTTTTTCGGGACAGGGGATTCGAGCTTTCTTT. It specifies CASSFSGQGIRAFF.

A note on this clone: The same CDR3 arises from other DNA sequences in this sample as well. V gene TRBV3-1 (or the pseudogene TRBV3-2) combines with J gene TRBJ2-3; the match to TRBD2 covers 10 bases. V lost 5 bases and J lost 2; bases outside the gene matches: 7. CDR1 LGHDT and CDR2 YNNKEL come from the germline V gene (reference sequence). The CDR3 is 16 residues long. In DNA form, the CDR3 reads TGTGCCAGCAGCGCCCGACTAGCGGGCAACACAGATACGCAGTATTTT. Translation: CASSARLAGNTDTQYF.

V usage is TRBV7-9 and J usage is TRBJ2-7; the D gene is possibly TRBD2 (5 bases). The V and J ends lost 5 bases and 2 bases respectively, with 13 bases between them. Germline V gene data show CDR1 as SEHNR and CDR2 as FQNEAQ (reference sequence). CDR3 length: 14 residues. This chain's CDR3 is CASSKTVGTYEQYV. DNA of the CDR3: TGTGCCAGCAGCAAAACGGTCGGGACCTACGAGCAGTACGTC.

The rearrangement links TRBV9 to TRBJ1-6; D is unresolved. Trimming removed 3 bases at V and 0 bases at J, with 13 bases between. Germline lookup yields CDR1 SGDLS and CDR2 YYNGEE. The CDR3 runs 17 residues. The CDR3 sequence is CASSADGTSSYNSPLHF. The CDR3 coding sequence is TGTGCCAGCAGCGCGGATGGAACGAGCTCCTATAATTCACCCCTCCACTTT. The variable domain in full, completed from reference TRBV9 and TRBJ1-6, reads DSGVTQTPKHLITATGQRVTLRCSPRSGDLSVYWYQQSLDQGLQFLIQYYNGEERAKGNILERFSAQQFPDLHSELNLSSLELGDSALYFCASSADGTSSYNSPLHFGNGTRLTVT.

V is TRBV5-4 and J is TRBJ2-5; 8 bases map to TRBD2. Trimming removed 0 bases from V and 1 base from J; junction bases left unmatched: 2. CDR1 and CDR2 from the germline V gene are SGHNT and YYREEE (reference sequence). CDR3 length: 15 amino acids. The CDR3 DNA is TGTGCCAGCAGCTTGGGGCGGGGGGCCCAAGAGACCCAGTACTTC. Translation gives CASSLGRGAQETQYF.

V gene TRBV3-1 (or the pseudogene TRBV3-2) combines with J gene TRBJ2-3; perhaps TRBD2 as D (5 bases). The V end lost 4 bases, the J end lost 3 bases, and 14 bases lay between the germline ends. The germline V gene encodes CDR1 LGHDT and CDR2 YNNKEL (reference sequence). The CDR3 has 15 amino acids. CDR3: CASSPLRDVTDTQYF. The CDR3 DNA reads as TGTGCCAGCAGCCCCCTACGGGATGTAACAGATACGCAGTATTTT.

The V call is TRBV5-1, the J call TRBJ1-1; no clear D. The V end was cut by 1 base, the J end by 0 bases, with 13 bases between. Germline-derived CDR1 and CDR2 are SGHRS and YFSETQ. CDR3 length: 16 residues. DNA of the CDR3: TGCGCCAGCAGCTTGACCCGGACCCAAGTGAACACTGAAGCTTTCTTT. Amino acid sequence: CASSLTRTQVNTEAFF. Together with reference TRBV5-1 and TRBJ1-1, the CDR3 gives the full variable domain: KAGVTQTPRYLIKTRGQQVTLSCSPISGHRSVSWYQQTPGQGLQFLFEYFSETQRNKGNFPGRFSGRQFSNSRSEMNVSTLELGDSALYLCASSLTRTQVNTEAFFGQGTRLTVV.

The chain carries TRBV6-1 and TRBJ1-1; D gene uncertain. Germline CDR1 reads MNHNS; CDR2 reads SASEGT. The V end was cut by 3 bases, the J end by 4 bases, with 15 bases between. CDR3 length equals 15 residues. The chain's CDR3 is CASSDRRSLSTEAFF. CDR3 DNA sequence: TGTGCCAGCAGTGACAGGAGGAGTTTGAGCACTGAAGCTTTCTTT.

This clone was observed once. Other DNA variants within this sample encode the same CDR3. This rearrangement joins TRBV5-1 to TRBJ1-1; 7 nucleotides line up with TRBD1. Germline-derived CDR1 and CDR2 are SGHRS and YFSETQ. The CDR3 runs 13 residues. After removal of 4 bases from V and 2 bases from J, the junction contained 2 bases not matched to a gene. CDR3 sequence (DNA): TGCGCCAGCAGCCGGACAGGCAACACTGAAGCTTTCTTT. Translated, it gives CASSRTGNTEAFF.

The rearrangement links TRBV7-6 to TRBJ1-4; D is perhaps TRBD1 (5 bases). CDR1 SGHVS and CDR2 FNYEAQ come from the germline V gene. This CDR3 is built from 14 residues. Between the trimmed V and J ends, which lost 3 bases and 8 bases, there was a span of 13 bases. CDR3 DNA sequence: TGTGCCAGCAGCTTTCGGGGGGGGAGCGAAAAACTGTTTTTT. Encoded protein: CASSFRGGSEKLFF.

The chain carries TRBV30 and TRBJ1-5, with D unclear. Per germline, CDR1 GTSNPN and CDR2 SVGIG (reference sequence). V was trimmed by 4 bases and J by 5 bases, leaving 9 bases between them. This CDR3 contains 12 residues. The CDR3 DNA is TGTGCCTGGAAAGGGCCCGATCAGCCCCAGCATTTT. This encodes CAWKGPDQPQHF.